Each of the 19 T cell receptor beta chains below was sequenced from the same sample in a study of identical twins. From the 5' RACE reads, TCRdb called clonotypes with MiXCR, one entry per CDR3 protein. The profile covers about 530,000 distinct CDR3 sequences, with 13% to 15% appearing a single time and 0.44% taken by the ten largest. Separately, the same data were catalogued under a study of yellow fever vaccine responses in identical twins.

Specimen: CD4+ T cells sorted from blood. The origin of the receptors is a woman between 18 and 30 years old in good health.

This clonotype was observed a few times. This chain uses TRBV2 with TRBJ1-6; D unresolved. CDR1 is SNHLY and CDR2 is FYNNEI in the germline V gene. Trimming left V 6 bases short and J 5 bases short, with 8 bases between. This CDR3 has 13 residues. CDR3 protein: CASRGSNNSPLHF. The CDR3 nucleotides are TGTGCCAGCAGGGGCAGTAATAATTCACCCCTCCACTTT.

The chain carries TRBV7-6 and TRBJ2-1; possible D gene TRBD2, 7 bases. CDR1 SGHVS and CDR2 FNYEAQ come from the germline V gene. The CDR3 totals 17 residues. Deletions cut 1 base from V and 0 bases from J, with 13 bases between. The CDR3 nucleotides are TGTGCCAGCAGCTTAGGAGGGGGAGGGGGCTCCTACAATGAGCAGTTCTTC. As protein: CASSLGGGGGSYNEQFF.

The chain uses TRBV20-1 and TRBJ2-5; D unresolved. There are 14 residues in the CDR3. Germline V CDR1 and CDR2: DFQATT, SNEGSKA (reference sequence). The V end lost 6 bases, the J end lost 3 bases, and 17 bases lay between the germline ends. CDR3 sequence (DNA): TGCAGTGCGTCCCCGACTGGGCTAAAAGAGACCCAGTACTTC. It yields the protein CSASPTGLKETQYF.

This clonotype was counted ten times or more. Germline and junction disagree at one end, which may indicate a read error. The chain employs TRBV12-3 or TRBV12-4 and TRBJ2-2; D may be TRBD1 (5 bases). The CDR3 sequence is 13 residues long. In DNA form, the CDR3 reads TGTGCCAGCAGCTTAGGGGCGACCGGGGAGCTGTTTTTT. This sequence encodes CASSLGATGELFF.

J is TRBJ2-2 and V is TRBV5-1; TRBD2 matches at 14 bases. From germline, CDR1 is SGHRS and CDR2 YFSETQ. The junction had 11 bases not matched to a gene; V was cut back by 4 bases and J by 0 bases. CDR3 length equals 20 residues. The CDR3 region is CASSVTGTSGRIANTGELFF. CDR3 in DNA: TGCGCCAGCAGCGTCACCGGGACTAGCGGGAGAATCGCGAACACCGGGGAGCTGTTTTTT. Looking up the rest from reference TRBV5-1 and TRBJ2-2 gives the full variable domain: KAGVTQTPRYLIKTRGQQVTLSCSPISGHRSVSWYQQTPGQGLQFLFEYFSETQRNKGNFPGRFSGRQFSNSRSEMNVSTLELGDSALYLCASSVTGTSGRIANTGELFFGEGSRLTVL.

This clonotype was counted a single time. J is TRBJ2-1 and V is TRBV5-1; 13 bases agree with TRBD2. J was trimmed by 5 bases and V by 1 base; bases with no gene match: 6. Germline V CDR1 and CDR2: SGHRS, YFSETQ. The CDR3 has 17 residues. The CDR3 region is CASSLRLAGGRHNEQFF. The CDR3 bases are TGCGCCAGCAGCTTGCGACTAGCGGGAGGTCGACACAATGAGCAGTTCTTC.

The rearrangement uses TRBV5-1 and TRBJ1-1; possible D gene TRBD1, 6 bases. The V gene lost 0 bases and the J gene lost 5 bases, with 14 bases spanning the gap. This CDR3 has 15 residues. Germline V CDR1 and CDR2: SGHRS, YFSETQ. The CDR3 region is CASSLEGGGGTEAFF. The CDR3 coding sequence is TGCGCCAGCAGCTTGGAGGGAGGGGGAGGAACTGAAGCTTTCTTT.

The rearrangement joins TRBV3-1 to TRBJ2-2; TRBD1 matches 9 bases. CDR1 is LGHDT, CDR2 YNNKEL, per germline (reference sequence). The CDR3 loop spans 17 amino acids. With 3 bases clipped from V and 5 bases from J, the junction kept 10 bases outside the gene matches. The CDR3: CASSHSWTGAGTGELFF. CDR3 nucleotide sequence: TGTGCCAGCAGCCACTCCTGGACAGGGGCAGGGACCGGGGAGCTGTTTTTT.

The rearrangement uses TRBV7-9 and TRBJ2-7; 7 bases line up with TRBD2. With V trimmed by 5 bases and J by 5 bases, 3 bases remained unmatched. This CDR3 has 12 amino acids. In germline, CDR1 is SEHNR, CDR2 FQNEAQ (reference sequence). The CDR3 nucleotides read TGTGCCAGCAGCACCGGGACTAACGAGCAGTACTTC. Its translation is CASSTGTNEQYF.

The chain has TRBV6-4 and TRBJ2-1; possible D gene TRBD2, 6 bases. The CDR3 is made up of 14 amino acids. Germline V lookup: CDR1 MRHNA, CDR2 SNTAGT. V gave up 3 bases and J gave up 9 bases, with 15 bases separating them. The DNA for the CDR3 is TGTGCCAGCAGTGAATTAGCGGTCCGGGGTGAGCAGTTCTTC. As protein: CASSELAVRGEQFF.

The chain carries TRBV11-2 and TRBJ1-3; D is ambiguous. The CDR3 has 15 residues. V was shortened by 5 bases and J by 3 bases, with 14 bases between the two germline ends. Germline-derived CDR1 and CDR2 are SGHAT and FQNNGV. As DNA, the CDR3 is TGTGCCAGCAGCCTTACAAGGTTACGTGGAAACACCATATATTTT. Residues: CASSLTRLRGNTIYF.

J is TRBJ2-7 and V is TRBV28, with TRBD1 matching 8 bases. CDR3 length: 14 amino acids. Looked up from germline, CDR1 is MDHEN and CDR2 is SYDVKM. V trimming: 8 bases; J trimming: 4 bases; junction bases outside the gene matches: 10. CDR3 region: CASRPDRVLYEQYF. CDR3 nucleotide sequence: TGTGCCAGCCGCCCGGACAGGGTATTATACGAGCAGTACTTC.

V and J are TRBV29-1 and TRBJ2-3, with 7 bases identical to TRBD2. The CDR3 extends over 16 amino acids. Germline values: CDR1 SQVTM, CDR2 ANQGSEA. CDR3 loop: CSWTRDSLTSTDTQYF. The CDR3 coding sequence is TGCAGTTGGACTAGGGACTCACTAACAAGCACAGATACGCAGTATTTT.

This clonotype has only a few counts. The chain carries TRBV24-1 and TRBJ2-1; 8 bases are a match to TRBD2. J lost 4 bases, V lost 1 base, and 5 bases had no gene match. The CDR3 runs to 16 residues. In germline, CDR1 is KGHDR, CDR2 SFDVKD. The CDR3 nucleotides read TGTGCCACCAGTGATTTCAATAGCGGGGCGTACAATGAGCAGTTCTTC. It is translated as CATSDFNSGAYNEQFF.

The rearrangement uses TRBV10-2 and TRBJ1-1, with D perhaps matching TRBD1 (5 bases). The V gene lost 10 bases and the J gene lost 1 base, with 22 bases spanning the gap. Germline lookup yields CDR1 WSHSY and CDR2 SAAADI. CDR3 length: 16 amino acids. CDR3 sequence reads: CAIHNPGPISNTEAFF. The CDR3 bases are TGCGCCATTCACAATCCGGGACCCATTTCGAACACTGAAGCTTTCTTT.

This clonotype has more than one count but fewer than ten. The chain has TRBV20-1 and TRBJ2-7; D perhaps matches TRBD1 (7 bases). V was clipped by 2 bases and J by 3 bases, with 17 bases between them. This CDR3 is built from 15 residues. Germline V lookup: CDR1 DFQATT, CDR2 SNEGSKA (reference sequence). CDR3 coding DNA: TGCAGTGCTAGAACCAGGGGGGAGTTGATCTACGAGCAGTACTTC. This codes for CSARTRGELIYEQYF.

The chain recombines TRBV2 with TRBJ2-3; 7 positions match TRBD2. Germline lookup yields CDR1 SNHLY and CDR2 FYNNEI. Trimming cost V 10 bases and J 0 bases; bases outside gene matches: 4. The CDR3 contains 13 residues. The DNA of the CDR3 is TGTGCCACCACTAGCGAGAGCACAGATACGCAGTATTTT. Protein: CATTSESTDTQYF. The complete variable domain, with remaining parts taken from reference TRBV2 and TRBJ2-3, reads EPEVTQTPSHQVTQMGQEVILRCVPISNHLYFYWYRQILGQKVEFLVSFYNNEISEKSEIFDDQFSVERPDGSNFTLKIRSTKLEDSAMYFCATTSESTDTQYFGPGTRLTVL.

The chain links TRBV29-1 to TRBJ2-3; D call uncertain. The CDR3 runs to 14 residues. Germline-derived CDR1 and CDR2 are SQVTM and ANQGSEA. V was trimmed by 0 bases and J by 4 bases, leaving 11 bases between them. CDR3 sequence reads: CSVEEGPTPDTQYF. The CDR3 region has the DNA TGCAGCGTTGAAGAAGGCCCCACGCCAGATACGCAGTATTTT.

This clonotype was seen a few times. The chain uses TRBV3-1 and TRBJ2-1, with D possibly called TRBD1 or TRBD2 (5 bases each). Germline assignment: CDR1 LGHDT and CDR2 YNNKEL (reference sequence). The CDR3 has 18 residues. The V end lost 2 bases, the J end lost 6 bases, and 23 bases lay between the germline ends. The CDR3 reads CASSQLLTGQKIGNEQFF. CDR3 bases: TGTGCCAGCAGCCAACTCCTAACGGGGCAAAAGATAGGCAATGAGCAGTTCTTC.